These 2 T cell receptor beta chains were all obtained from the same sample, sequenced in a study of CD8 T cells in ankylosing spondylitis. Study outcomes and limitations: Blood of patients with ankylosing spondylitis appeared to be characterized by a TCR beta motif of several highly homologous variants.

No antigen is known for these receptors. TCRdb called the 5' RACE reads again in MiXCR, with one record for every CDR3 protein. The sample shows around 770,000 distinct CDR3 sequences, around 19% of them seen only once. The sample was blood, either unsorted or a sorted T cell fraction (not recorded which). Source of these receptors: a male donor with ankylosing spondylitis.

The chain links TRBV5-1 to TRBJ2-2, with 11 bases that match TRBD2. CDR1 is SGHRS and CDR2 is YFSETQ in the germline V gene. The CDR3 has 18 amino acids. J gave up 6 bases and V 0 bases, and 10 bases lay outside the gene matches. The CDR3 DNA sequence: TGCGCCAGCAGCTTGGCGGCCATAGCGGGAGGGCCACCCGGGGAGCTGTTTTTT. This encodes CASSLAAIAGGPPGELFF.

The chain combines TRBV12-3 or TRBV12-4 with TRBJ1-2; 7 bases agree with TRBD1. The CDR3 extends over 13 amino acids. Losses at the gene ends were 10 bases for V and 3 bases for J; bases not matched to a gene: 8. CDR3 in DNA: TGTGCCACCCTACAGGGGAACTACTATGGCTACACCTTC. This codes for CATLQGNYYGYTF.